The entry below gives a single T cell receptor (beta chain) sequence along with its context. This clonotype has only a few counts. It lacks a known antigen. No much larger clonotype is one base removed from it; base qualities were not supplied. Based on the germline V gene, the CDR1 and CDR2 sequences are MGHDK and SYGVNS. V and J lose 1 base and 8 bases, and a span of 14 bases separates them. The CDR3 spans 15 residues, from the cysteine through the phenylalanine. The kept DNA is CDR3 alone, 45 bases in frame from the first base. TCR beta VDJ combination and CDR3 sequence profiling used genomic DNA as the template. An Illumina HiSeq 2000 was used for TCR repertoire sequencing. Under the source paper's analysis protocol: TRBV/TRBJ rearrangement plots, CDR3 size and DJ length profiles, and Simpson's diversity index were used to assess repertoires. The most abundant DNA sequence in the deep sequencing data was defined as the immunodominant clone. CDR3 amino acid sequences were screened for sharing across subjects and compared with published repertoires and the VDJdb database. TCRdb handled the public reads itself, with Q25 trimming in fastp and clone calling in MiXCR, and kept productive beta chains. A single entry per CDR3 protein holds the most common genes and DNA from its merged rows. The V and J calls reflect TCRdb's pipeline rather than the authors' work. This sample has roughly 150,000 distinct CDR3 sequences in its table, and under 55% of those were observed once. The ten largest clones represent about 2.8% of the sample.

The data belong to a study of CD8+CD57+ T cells in acquired aplastic anemia (dated by TCRdb to 2017 to 2018). Notes on the research overall: A mean of approximately 3 ug of DNA, ranging from roughly 0.19 to 30 ug, was extracted from sorted CD4+ and CD8+ cells. CD8+CD57+ expansion was defined as a frequency above the mean frequency observed in healthy subjects.

The investigation overall reported the following: Some 31 CD8+ CDR3 sequences were shared between patients and controls but appeared highly expressed in patients and within their immunodominant clones. Between patients and healthy controls, no significant difference in CD8+ Simpson's diversity was found (P=0.060).

Flow cytometry had shown CD8+CD57+ cell expansion in the patients selected for sequencing. Every patient had severe acquired aplastic anemia, diagnosed using the International Study of Aplastic Anemia and Agranulocytosis and Camitta criteria. At the time blood was sampled, none of the patients had received any therapy. The study deep-sequenced TCR repertoires of sorted CD4+ and CD8+ blood T cells from severe aplastic anemia patients and healthy subjects. Patients were enrolled under clinicaltrials.gov protocols 00001620, 01623167, 00001397, 00071045, 00081523 and 00961064 in the USA. Ficoll-Paque density gradient centrifugation was used to isolate peripheral blood mononuclear cells. CD4+ and CD8+ T cells were sorted by FACS or magnetic beads before DNA extraction.

The sequencing sample was made of sorted CD4+, CD8+, or CD8+CD57+ T cells (not recorded which) from PBMCs. This sequence was found in a human donor with aplastic anemia. The V and J segments used are TRBV25-1 and TRBJ1-4, and perhaps TRBD1 as D gene, on 5 matching bases. The nucleotides are TGTGCCAGCAGTGAATCGGGGCATAACTTGGAAAAACTGTTTTTT. It is translated as CASSESGHNLEKLFF.